These T cell receptor beta chains were read from a single sample in a study of spatial heterogeneity in lung cancer. Using its own MiXCR run on the 5' RACE reads, TCRdb lists one record per CDR3 protein. The profile covers roughly 40,000 distinct CDR3 sequences, with under 7.5% appearing a single time and 35% to 55% taken by the ten largest. Specimen: PBMCs, collected at surgery. The receptors originated from a female donor with early-stage non-small cell lung cancer. CDR3s include the opening cysteine and the closing phenylalanine or tryptophan. D genes are given only for firm matches. Some rows mark clone size as missing; the rest say once, few, many or name a class of expanded clone.

>NA|TRBJ1-1|TRBV5-8|few
TGTGCCAGCAGCTTCGGGTCGCCAGAAGCTTTCTTT
CASSFGSPEAFF
>TRBD1|TRBJ2-7|TRBV2|many
TGTGCCAGCAGTGAAATGAGACAGGGCTACGAGCAGTACTTC
CASSEMRQGYEQYF
>NA|TRBJ1-2|TRBV9|many
TGTGCCAGCAGCGTAGGACAGGCCTATGGCTACACCTTC
CASSVGQAYGYTF
>NA|TRBJ2-5|TRBV7-2|many
TGTGCCAGCAGCTTCGACTCGGTACGAGAGACCCAGTACTTC
CASSFDSVRETQYF
>TRBD2|TRBJ2-2|TRBV9|many
TGTGCCAGCAGCAAAGGACTAGCGGGGATGAACACCGGGGAGCTGTTTTTT
CASSKGLAGMNTGELFF
>NA|TRBJ2-5|TRBV7-2|many
TGTGCCAGCAGACTCTCAGGGCTGGAGACCCAGTACTTC
CASRLSGLETQYF
>TRBD2|TRBJ2-3|TRBV10-3|many
TGTGCCATCAGTGAACTAGCGGGGAGTGGTACGCAGTATTTT
CAISELAGSGTQYF
>TRBD1|TRBJ2-7|TRBV12-3/TRBV12-4|many
TGTGCCAGCAGCTCGCGGCTGGACAGGGTCTCCTACGAGCAGTACTTC
CASSSRLDRVSYEQYF
>NA|TRBJ1-5|TRBV6-5|few
TGTGCCAGCAGCCGAGGGGGGGTTCATAGCAATCAGCCCCAGCATTTT
CASSRGGVHSNQPQHF
>NA|TRBJ1-1|TRBV19|NA
TGTGCCAGTAGTACTAGCAACAGCCGGAACACTGAAGCTTTCTTT
CASSTSNSRNTEAFF
>NA|TRBJ2-3|TRBV12-3/TRBV12-4|many
TGTGCCAGCAGTTTATGGCTTACCACAGATACGCAGTATTTT
CASSLWLTTDTQYF
>TRBD2|TRBJ2-1|TRBV6-5|many
TGTGCCAGCAGGCGAGCGGGGGGCTCCTACAATGAGCAGTTCTTC
CASRRAGGSYNEQFF
>TRBD1|TRBJ2-6|TRBV6-6|many
TGTGCCGGAGGACAGGGCGTTTTAGGGGCCAACGTCCTGACTTTC
CAGGQGVLGANVLTF
>NA|TRBJ2-7|TRBV4-2|many
TGTGCCAGCAGCCCCGCGGACATTACTTACGAGCAGTACTTC
CASSPADITYEQYF
>NA|TRBJ2-4|TRBV11-2|NA
TGTGCCAGCGGCCAAGAGGTGCAGAACATTCAGTACTTC
CASGQEVQNIQYF
>NA|TRBJ2-5|TRBV5-5|few
TGTGCCAGCAGTCTCAAGGAGACCCAGTACTTC
CASSLKETQYF
>NA|TRBJ2-7|TRBV4-2|NA
TGTGCCAGCAGCCAGGGCTCCGGTACGACCCATTCTCCTTACGAGCAGTACTTC
CASSQGSGTTHSPYEQYF
>TRBD1|TRBJ1-3|TRBV30|many
TGTGCCTGGGACGGGACAGGGTCCTATACGATCTCTGGAAACACCATATATTTT
CAWDGTGSYTISGNTIYF